This T cell receptor (beta chain) stems from a study of blood T cell repertoires in COVID-19 (dated by TCRdb to between 2020 and 2021). About the full investigation: Samples covering the acute and convalescent phases of COVID-19 were provided by collaborators in the United States, Italy and Spain. The material from the prospective study consisted of cDNA or gDNA derived from T cells, B-cell-depleted T cells, or PBMCs. Sample metadata almost always included a de-identified subject ID, COVID-19 status, age in years and sex. Where HLA class I and class II types were available, the types were taken from metadata supplied by the sample provider, not from assay-based typing. The dataset comprised deeply sampled blood TCRbeta repertoires from subjects exposed to, actively infected with, or recovered from COVID-19. The samples were drawn from two sources: the first 160 participants of the ongoing ImmuneRACE study, and over 950 subjects contributed by 6 global collaborators. The repertoires were released in a freely available public database intended as a resource for research on the immune response to SARS-CoV-2. The investigation overall reported the following: Clinical and demographic metadata were provided uncurated, with the amount varying by source and participant.

In regard to this clone: Its antigen remains undetermined. There are no base qualities to consult, and no much larger clone falls within one base.

Taken from cysteine to phenylalanine, the CDR3 has 16 residues. The DNA shown is the 48-base CDR3, in frame from base 1. Clipping removes 2 bases from V and 2 bases from J, with 5 as the unmatched junction base count. Per the germline V gene (reference sequence), MNHEY is the CDR1 and SMNVEV is the CDR2. Each collaborating institution followed its own protocols to collect whole blood in K2EDTA tubes. Collaborator samples were shipped for TCRbeta analysis as frozen whole blood, isolated PBMCs, or DNA extracted from either sample type. TCRbeta CDR3 regions were amplified from genomic DNA by means of the immunoSEQ Assay, a bias-controlled multiplex PCR. The study's processing was this. The number of nucleated cells in each sample was estimated by amplification of reference gene primers within the assay. To quantify the absolute abundance of each unique TCRbeta CDR3 rearrangement, sequence reads were collapsed and filtered. Productive Simpson clonality was computed per sample as the square root of Simpson's diversity index over productive rearrangements. The table was pulled from immuneACCESS by TCRdb, which kept in-frame rearrangements only. Such tables lose some clones; where checked, under half of the loss comes from unresolved V genes, and the rest has no known cause. V and J calls and clone size are copied from that table; D and trimming were computed from the DNA. In this sample the table shows about 120,000 clones, approximately 83% of which occur a single time. The top ten clonotypes cover just over 6.5% of the sample.

The origin of this receptor is a man of 80 years or more with active or convalescent COVID-19. This sequence uses TRBV27 and TRBJ2-7; TRBD2 agrees with 11 junctional bases. Sequences were obtained from peripheral blood. Read as DNA, the sequence is TGTGCCAGCAGTTTAAGGCTAGCGGGAGGTCCCTACGAGCAGTACTTC. This gives the protein CASSLRLAGGPYEQYF.